This record covers a single TCR beta chain. Its target antigen remains unknown. The input lacks base qualities; no much larger clone sits a single base away. This entry belongs to a study of cytomegalovirus exposure and HLA in healthy donors (dated by TCRdb to about 2017). For context, the study as a whole: An earlier analysis of 587 of the donors reported 276 Gb of sequence data and 117 million unique TCR beta sequences obtained from about 170 million T cells. High-throughput TCR immunosequencing, statistical association of individual TCRs with disease status, and machine learning were combined to predict cytomegalovirus infection status. A separate validation cohort of roughly 120 different subjects was used in addition to the roughly 620-subject first cohort. The study aimed to test whether cataloging public T cell receptors could reveal signatures of past pathogen exposure. Class I and class II HLA loci were covered by the typing at four-digit resolution. Four or five DR-DQ haplotypes were handled as single units for association and clustering, since linkage in the cohort was strong. Approximately 300 gigabases of sequencing data and 70 million to 100 million unique TCR sequences were included in an early release covering roughly 600 HLA-typed donors. An earlier analysis of 587 of the donors used high-throughput TCR beta sequencing to judge whether each TCR beta V gene segment behaved as functional or pseudogenic. Every discovery cohort repertoire had been produced on one sequencing platform. Alongside the repertoire data, information on donor age, sex, ethnicity and CMV serostatus was compiled. To study patterns of TCR occurrence, a later analysis re-analyzed previously published TCR beta repertoires from around 660 donors and added high-resolution HLA genotyping. The T cell repertoires of about 700 subjects were profiled by immunosequencing and related to cytomegalovirus serostatus. Of the roughly 410 genotyped donors, less than 90% were placed in the genetic ancestry cluster associated with self-reported Caucasian donors. In the later analysis, no new phenotypic data were used to find candidate immune exposures; instead, reliance was placed on TCR beta sequences and their occurrence across donors. A later genetic analysis took genome-wide SNP genotypes for about 55% of the 666 donors and used that subset as a discovery cohort. Typing coverage differed by locus: A, B, C, DRB1 and DQB1 were typed in roughly 629-630 donors, DQA1 in 522, DPA1 in over 600, and DPB1 in roughly 470. On average, 235,054 unique TCR beta nucleotide sequences were sequenced per donor among fewer than 500 genotyped donors of the cohort, with around 19% of those sequences being non-productive.

The cohort consisted of 600 to 700 healthy bone marrow donors. All cohort members were sampled while nominally healthy, although unrecorded immune exposures were likely present. CMV serostatus was recorded as positive for almost 300 and negative for about 50% of the roughly 670 cohort members, whereas no CMV serostatus was recorded for the donor in question. A peripheral blood sample was collected from each donor, and TCR beta sequencing was performed on peripheral blood mononuclear cells. Genomic DNA was extracted from the blood cell samples with the Qiagen DNeasy Blood Extraction Kit. According to the germline V gene (reference sequence), CDR1 reads LNHDA and CDR2 reads SQIVND. The CDR3 contains 14 residues, cysteine and phenylalanine counted. The entry retains the CDR3 DNA only, 42 bases that are in frame from base 1. V is pared back by 9 bases and J by 4 bases, with 16 bases lying between the germline termini.

Libraries were constructed by the immunoSEQ multiplex PCR assay. For the multiplex PCR, a mixture combining 60 forward primers for TCR Vbeta segments and 13 reverse primers for TCR Jbeta segments was used. The CDR3 region of rearranged TCR beta genes was amplified from genomic DNA by a multiplex PCR assay. The Illumina HiSeq System was used to sequence the amplified TCR beta libraries as 87-base-pair reads. Per the authors' processing: A later analysis tallied some 79 million unique TCR beta chains across the 660 or so repertoires, and about 12 million of those chains were shared by two or more donors. Raw reads were error-corrected and collapsed into unique sequences with a nearest-neighbor algorithm that merged closely related sequences to remove PCR and sequencing errors. Alignment of CDR3 sequences to IMGT reference sequences was used to assign V, D and J gene segments. For a sequence to be retained, a match of at least six nucleotides was required to both a V gene segment and a J gene segment. A rearrangement was called productive if the CDR3 had no stop codons and remained in frame with V and J, and every other rearrangement was called non-productive. Following IMGT convention, CDR3 was defined as the stretch from the second conserved V-encoded cysteine to the conserved J-encoded phenylalanine. The earlier analysis of about 620 of the donors excluded sequences that lacked an unambiguous match to a single V gene segment. In an earlier analysis of approximately 550 of the donors, V segments were called functional above 56.7% productive rearrangements and were called segregating when the between-donor standard deviation exceeded 5%. To diagnose cytomegalovirus status from the catalog of TCR beta chain sequences, a statistical classification framework was built. In a later analysis, V and J genes were assigned by comparing TCR nucleotide sequences against IMGT/GENE-DB human TR gene sequences. Using the TCRdist pipeline, a later analysis assigned CDR3 sequences along with most-parsimonious VDJ recombination scenarios. A later analysis defined each TCR beta chain by its CDR3 amino acid sequence plus V-gene family, and excluded reads lacking a unique V-gene family. As a way to deal with suspected cross-contamination and a sequencing artifact, a later analysis dropped over 550 nucleotide sequences that were highly shared and had low generation probability. In a later analysis, a clonal expansion index for each public chain was calculated from normalized within-repertoire ranks of inferred template counts. A later analysis computed generation probabilities with a VDJ recombination model fitted to out-of-frame rearrangements, and checked the results against IGoR. In a later analysis, hypergeometric tests were used to score TCR-TCR, TCR-HLA and TCR-CMV co-occurrence, with a repertoire-size bias correction applied to TCR pairs. To estimate false discovery rates, a later analysis permuted the HLA or CMV assignments 20 times. In a later analysis, co-occurring TCRs were grouped with DBSCAN, and TCRdist sequence similarity was added when clustering was performed within HLA-allele-positive subsets. Repertoires with fewer than 30,000 or more than 120,000 public chains, plus five repertoires with anomalous nucleotide sharing, were excluded from co-occurrence clustering. The clones in this table, taken by TCRdb from immuneACCESS, are in-frame only. Not every clone is retained; where verified, under half of the shortfall comes from an unresolved V gene, and the cause of the rest is unknown. V and J calls and clone size are as listed in that table; D and trimming were resolved from the DNA. The sample table lists 85,000 to 100,000 clones, roughly 76% of them with a count of one. The ten largest clones capture roughly 7.7% of the sample.

The full study reports these points: V-gene and J-gene trimming of TCR beta chains was associated with a missense DCLRE1C variant in a later genetic analysis, and the association was replicated in an independent cohort. In a later analysis, the rate of TCR association differed among HLA loci, with DRB1 alleles having the most associated TCRs and HLA-C alleles having the fewest. Across donors, most TCR sequences were observed very rarely, whereas some public TCRs were present in many individuals. A further reported finding was that TCR beta sequences accurately predicted the HLA-A and HLA-B alleles for most subjects in the first cohort. According to a later genetic analysis, donors in an Asian-associated ancestry cluster had fewer N-insertions in productive TCRs than the approximately 700-donor mean. The authors suggested that the approach could potentially be extended to other disease states and immunological phenotypes. Assigning TCR associations to individual alleles was difficult when HLA alleles, especially DR and DQ, strongly co-occurred. At a false discovery rate of 0.05, a later analysis linked around 15,000 TCR beta sequences to specific HLA alleles. A group of highly shared sequence variants was considered likely to be a technical artifact of the sequencing pipeline. Broadly in line with IMGT annotations, most TCR beta V segments showed up in productive rearrangements about 90% or about 30% of the time in an earlier analysis of roughly 590 of the donors. Because counts were too low, some 17 rarely observed V segments, including chromosome 9 orphons, were excluded from the earlier analysis of 500 to 700 of the donors. A later analysis found that most CMV-associated TCR beta chains appeared HLA-restricted, with HLA associations seemingly driven largely by CMV exposure. The 87-base-pair reads could not distinguish some IMGT-functional V segments, including TRBV6-2 and TRBV6-3, so those segments were excluded. A total of 150 to 200 TCR beta chains were listed by the study as associated with cytomegalovirus. Correlated functional status among segregating V segments might reflect linkage disequilibrium, but an unknown experimental factor could not be ruled out. The only immune exposure information available for the cohort was CMV serostatus. Because HLA typing was unavailable for some donors at each locus, only the typed subset was used in association tests. In a later analysis, HLA-associated TCR beta chains showed more clonal expansion and lower generation probabilities than non-associated chains that were equally common. Roughly uniform sequencing depth across donors was assumed in presence/absence analyses, although this assumption may not hold. A few of the identified cytomegalovirus-associated TCR beta chains were confirmed in vitro to be specific for cytomegalovirus antigens. The classifier was reported to diagnose cytomegalovirus status with high specificity and sensitivity in both the original cohort and the validation cohort. Only TCR beta chains were sequenced in this cohort, and the absence of alpha or paired-chain data limited detectable features. Several of the top co-occurrence clusters appeared to be linked to parvovirus B19, influenza, CMV and Epstein-Barr virus, according to a later analysis.

This clonotype was obtained from a human donor in good health. The chain is assembled from TRBV19 and TRBJ1-5; the D gene is not confidently resolved. The sample comprised PBMCs. The CDR3 corresponds to CASHPGHPNQPQHF. In nucleotide form, the sequence is TGTGCCAGCCATCCGGGTCACCCAAATCAGCCCCAGCATTTT.